One and the same sample provided the 20 T cell receptor beta chains below, sequenced in a study of cytotoxic CD8 clonotypes in ibrutinib-treated CLL. This table comes from immunoSEQ multiplex PCR, and its TCRdb copy is limited to in-frame clones, with some not included. The sample has 35,000 to 55,000 clones; 60% to 80% are singletons. The source material was PBMCs, sampled after 12 months of ibrutinib treatment. The receptors were gathered from a human donor with chronic lymphocytic leukemia.

The V and J genes are TRBV10-3 and TRBJ2-5; D is undetermined. Germline lookup yields CDR1 ENHRY and CDR2 SYGVKD. The CDR3 has 14 amino acids. Trimming took 4 bases from V and 2 from J, leaving 11 bases between them. CDR3 in DNA: TGTGCCATCAGTGCCCGCGGCCTTCAAGAGACCCAGTACTTC. Translation: CAISARGLQETQYF.

The chain employs TRBV5-3 and TRBJ2-1; TRBD1 agrees at 10 bases. TRBV5-3 is known as an ORF, though its function is uncertain. Trimming cost V 4 bases and J 9 bases; bases outside gene matches: 4. This CDR3 is built from 13 residues. This chain's CDR3 is CARSRQGAGEQFF. CDR3 nucleotide sequence: TGTGCCAGAAGCAGACAGGGGGCAGGTGAGCAGTTCTTC.

This clone has just one count. The chain has TRBV15 and TRBJ2-7, with 12 bases fitting TRBD1. The CDR3 loop spans 16 amino acids. The germline gives CDR1 LNHNV, CDR2 YYDKDF (reference sequence). Germline trimming cut 2 bases from V and 6 bases from J; bases unmatched to any gene: 8. The CDR3 DNA reads TGTGCCACCAGCAGAAGCGCCGGGACAGGGGGCGCCGAGCAGTACTTC. It specifies CATSRSAGTGGAEQYF.

The chain recombines TRBV5-1 with TRBJ2-7; 15 bases line up with TRBD2. Looked up from germline, CDR1 is SGHRS and CDR2 is YFSETQ. V lost 4 bases to trimming and J lost 5 bases; unmatched junction nucleotides: 7. The length of the CDR3 is 16 residues. CDR3 amino acids: CASSEGLAGGPDEQYF. CDR3 nucleotide sequence: TGCGCCAGCAGCGAAGGACTAGCGGGGGGGCCAGACGAGCAGTACTTC.

The sample holds one count of this clone. The rearrangement links TRBV19 to TRBJ2-7, with TRBD1 matching 11 bases. CDR1 is LNHDA, CDR2 SQIVND, per germline (reference sequence). The V and J ends lost 1 base and 2 bases, in that order; junction bases with no gene match: 1. The CDR3 extends over 15 amino acids. The CDR3 here is CASSIAGQGAYEQYF. CDR3 DNA: TGTGCCAGTAGTATAGCGGGACAGGGGGCCTACGAGCAGTACTTC.

The rearrangement uses TRBV28 and TRBJ1-1; D is uncertain. CDR3 length equals 15 residues. In germline, CDR1 is MDHEN, CDR2 SYDVKM. The V gene lost 8 bases and the J gene lost 0 bases, with 16 bases spanning the gap. CDR3 sequence reads: CASPEPVTVNTEAFF. CDR3 bases: TGTGCCAGCCCCGAACCCGTGACGGTGAACACTGAAGCTTTCTTT.

CDR3 loop: CASSTQGEREKLFF. The CDR3 coding sequence is TGCGCCAGCAGCACACAGGGTGAGCGTGAAAAACTGTTTTTT. The V gene is TRBV5-1, the J gene TRBJ1-4, with D perhaps matching TRBD1 (6 bases). V lost 4 bases, J lost 7 bases, and 14 bases lay in between. This CDR3 has 14 amino acids. Germline loops: CDR1 SGHRS, CDR2 YFSETQ.

This chain uses TRBV12-5 with TRBJ2-1, with TRBD1 matching over 7 bases. Germline trimming cut 6 bases from V and 9 bases from J; bases unmatched to any gene: 14. Germline CDR1 is LGHNT and CDR2 is FRNRAP. CDR3 length: 15 amino acids. The DNA of the CDR3 is TGTGCTAGTGGGCAGGCCGGGACAGCCGGCGGTGAGCAGTTCTTC. This translates into CASGQAGTAGGEQFF.

The rearrangement links TRBV6-5 to TRBJ1-4; D is undetermined. V was cut by 6 bases and J by 8 bases, with 16 bases left in between. This CDR3 comprises 14 residues. Germline-derived CDR1 and CDR2 are MNHEY and SVGAGI. The CDR3: CASSRSRGVEKLFF. The CDR3 DNA reads as TGTGCCAGCAGCCGTTCGCGGGGTGTAGAAAAACTGTTTTTT.

CDR3 sequence (DNA): TGTGCCAGCAGCTTAGCTAGTGGAGGGACACCGGGACGAAATGGCTACACCTTC. This sequence encodes CASSLASGGTPGRNGYTF. The rearrangement uses TRBV7-8 and TRBJ1-2; a weak D match, TRBD1 (6 bases). CDR3 length: 18 amino acids. Trimming removed 0 bases from V and 6 bases from J, with 23 bases in between. Per the germline V gene, CDR1 is SGHVS and CDR2 is FQNEAQ.

This clone was picked up a small number of times. V and J are TRBV4-1 and TRBJ2-3, with D tentatively TRBD2 (6 bases). The V end was cut by 4 bases, the J end by 3 bases, with 11 bases between. In germline, CDR1 is MGHRA, CDR2 YSYEKL. The CDR3 is made up of 14 amino acids. CDR3 DNA sequence: TGCGCCAGCAGCCGAGGCGGGGAGACAGATACGCAGTATTTT. Translated, it gives CASSRGGETDTQYF.

This clone showed up just a few times. Its ends do not fully match the called genes, so a read error is possible. The chain employs TRBV7-8 and TRBJ1-1; D perhaps matches TRBD1 (6 bases). This CDR3 has 13 amino acids. The germline V gene has CDR1 SGHVS and CDR2 FQNEAQ. The CDR3 here is CASSLVTGTGAFF. The CDR3 DNA sequence: TGTGCCAGCAGCTTAGTGACAGGTACTGGAGCTTTCTTT.

The chain carries TRBV11-2 and TRBJ2-1; 11 positions match TRBD2. The CDR3 covers 16 residues. CDR1 is SGHAT, CDR2 FQNNGV, per germline. V dropped 0 bases and J dropped 10; count of bases not matched to a gene: 8. The CDR3 reads CASSLELAGAAGEQFF. The CDR3 DNA is TGTGCCAGCAGCTTAGAACTAGCGGGGGCGGCCGGGGAGCAGTTCTTC.

This clone was seen once. This chain joins TRBV4-1 and TRBJ2-3; TRBD2 agrees at 15 bases. The germline gives CDR1 MGHRA, CDR2 YSYEKL. V was clipped by 3 bases and J by 2 bases; unmatched bases: 12. The CDR3 extends over 20 amino acids. The CDR3 DNA reads TGCGCCAGCAGCCATCACCGCGGGACTAGCGGGGGGTCTCTCACAGATACGCAGTATTTT. It is translated as CASSHHRGTSGGSLTDTQYF.

The V and J genes are TRBV6-1 and TRBJ2-1, with 7 bases aligning to TRBD1. Per the germline V gene, CDR1 is MNHNS and CDR2 is SASEGT. V lost 6 bases to trimming and J lost 7 bases; unmatched junction nucleotides: 9. The CDR3 has 14 amino acids. The CDR3 spells CASRPGTDHNEQFF. The CDR3 DNA is TGTGCCAGCAGGCCGGGGACAGACCATAATGAGCAGTTCTTC.

This chain's CDR3 is CASRQGLPTYEQYF. CDR3 nucleotides: TGTGCCAGCAGACAGGGGCTACCAACCTACGAGCAGTACTTC. The chain joins TRBV6-1 to TRBJ2-7, with 7 bases aligning to TRBD1. Germline values: CDR1 MNHNS, CDR2 SASEGT. The CDR3 is 14 amino acids. Trimming cost V 6 bases and J 2 bases; bases outside gene matches: 7.

This clone was seen a few times. The J gene is TRBJ1-2, the V gene TRBV7-2; no reliable D call. Germline CDR1 SGHTA, CDR2 FQGNSA. V was pared by 1 base and J by 6 bases, with 6 bases between. The CDR3 sequence is 12 residues long. In nucleotides, the CDR3 is TGTGCCAGCAGCTTAGACAGAAATGGCTACACCTTC. It is translated as CASSLDRNGYTF.

This clone was observed a handful of times. The chain uses TRBV5-1 and TRBJ1-4; D gene ambiguous. This CDR3 has 13 residues. Trimming took 0 bases from V and 5 from J, leaving 5 bases between them. Looked up from germline, CDR1 is SGHRS and CDR2 is YFSETQ. The CDR3 coding sequence is TGCGCCAGCAGCTTGGAAAGGAATGAAAAACTGTTTTTT. It is translated as CASSLERNEKLFF.

This clone was observed a handful of times. The rearrangement uses TRBV11-2 and TRBJ1-2; D gene ambiguous. The CDR3 loop spans 13 amino acids. V dropped 4 bases and J dropped 6 bases, with 12 bases sitting between them. Germline V gives CDR1 SGHAT, CDR2 FQNNGV. The DNA of the CDR3 is TGTGCCAGCAGCTCAGGACCGGGTCATGGCTACACCTTC. This codes for CASSSGPGHGYTF.

This clone was recorded once. V usage is TRBV19 and J usage is TRBJ1-2; 9 positions agree with TRBD1. Trimming at V came to 9 bases and at J to 8 bases, leaving 13 bases not matched to a gene. CDR1 and CDR2 from the germline V gene are LNHDA and SQIVND (reference sequence). The CDR3 length is 14 residues. Written as DNA, the CDR3 is TGTGCCAGCAAATCACAGGGGGCTTTACAGGGCTACACCTTC. The encoded protein is CASKSQGALQGYTF.